These 27 T cell receptor beta chains originate from one sample sequenced in a study of Graves' ophthalmopathy and Graves' hyperthyroidism. RNA transcripts were the source from which TCR beta CDR3 regions were amplified. HTBI primers were employed in first-round RT-PCR, then a second-round multiplex PCR followed. TCRdb analysed the multiplex PCR reads with MiXCR anew, one entry per CDR3 protein. The repertoire has about 390,000 distinct CDR3 sequences, roughly a sixth of them found once; the top ten carry around 2.4%. The sample consisted of peripheral blood. The receptors stem from an adult woman with stable Graves' hyperthyroidism.

This clonotype was found a few times. The gene calls are TRBV3-1 and TRBJ2-5; perhaps D is TRBD1 or TRBD2 (5 bases each). There are 15 residues in the CDR3. V lost 0 bases and J lost 5, with 13 bases in between. The V gene's germline CDR1 is LGHDT and CDR2 YNNKEL (reference sequence). CDR3 DNA: TGTGCCAGCAGCCAAGATTTAGGGTGGGGGGAGACCCAGTACTTC. It yields the protein CASSQDLGWGETQYF.

The V call is TRBV28, the J call TRBJ1-5; D call uncertain. The CDR3 contains 15 residues. Trimming removed 5 bases from V and 2 bases from J, with 13 bases in between. CDR1 is MDHEN and CDR2 is SYDVKM in the germline V gene. The CDR3 nucleotides read TGTGCCAGCAGTCTCCGATATCGCGGCAATCAGCCCCAGCATTTT. The encoded protein is CASSLRYRGNQPQHF. The full variable domain, rest sourced from reference TRBV28 and TRBJ1-5, is DVKVTQSSRYLVKRTGEKVFLECVQDMDHENMFWYRQDPGLGLRLIYFSYDVKMKEKGDIPEGYSVSREKKERFSLILESASTNQTSMYLCASSLRYRGNQPQHFGDGTRLSIL.

This clonotype was observed at least ten times. CDR3 in amino acids: CASSFSSGGGYTF. The CDR3 DNA is TGTGCCAGCAGTTTCTCTAGCGGAGGTGGCTACACCTTC. This chain joins TRBV12-3 or TRBV12-4 and TRBJ1-2; no firm D call. This CDR3 comprises 13 residues. V shed 3 bases and J shed 7 bases, with 12 bases lying between them.

This clonotype was seen ten or more times. This chain uses TRBV29-1 with TRBJ2-2; D is perhaps TRBD1 (6 bases). This CDR3 has 14 residues. The germline gives CDR1 SQVTM, CDR2 ANQGSEA. Trimming removed 7 bases at V and 2 bases at J, with 14 bases between. The CDR3 here is CSAKTGLNTGELFF. The CDR3 DNA sequence: TGCAGCGCCAAGACAGGACTCAACACCGGGGAGCTGTTTTTT.

The sample holds many counts of this clonotype. This chain joins TRBV2 and TRBJ2-5; the D call may be TRBD1 or TRBD2 (5 bases each). Germline loops: CDR1 SNHLY, CDR2 FYNNEI. Trimming stripped 6 bases from V and 3 bases from J, with 14 bases between. The CDR3 loop spans 14 amino acids. CDR3 protein: CASSPVGREETQYF. CDR3 in DNA: TGTGCCAGCAGCCCTGTGGGACGGGAAGAGACCCAGTACTTC.

This clonotype was counted at least ten times. The chain recombines TRBV2 with TRBJ2-5; 12 nucleotides match TRBD2. Germline values: CDR1 SNHLY, CDR2 FYNNEI. The CDR3 totals 16 residues. Unmatched junction bases numbered 7, after V lost 6 bases and J lost 2 bases. This CDR3 is CASREGLAGPQETQYF. The CDR3 DNA sequence: TGTGCCAGCAGGGAGGGACTAGCGGGTCCGCAAGAGACCCAGTACTTC.

This clonotype turned up a few times. The chain has TRBV6-2 or TRBV6-3 and TRBJ1-5, with a tentative D call TRBD1 (5 bases). V lost 2 bases and J lost 3, with 14 bases in between. The CDR3 loop spans 16 amino acids. The germline V gene has CDR1 MNHEY and CDR2 SVGEGT. In nucleotides, the CDR3 is TGTGCCAGCAGTTACCCCTACATGGGGGTCAATCAGCCCCAGCATTTT. Translating it yields CASSYPYMGVNQPQHF.

This clonotype was detected ten times or more. V and J are TRBV11-2 and TRBJ1-2, with 7 nucleotides matching TRBD1. V shed 1 base and J 6 bases; nucleotides not matched to a gene: 14. Germline CDR1 reads SGHAT; CDR2 reads FQNNGV. The CDR3 has 17 amino acids. The DNA for the CDR3 is TGTGCCAGCAGCTTAGGTTTTAGGGGGCGAATTAGAGATGGCTACACCTTC. It yields the protein CASSLGFRGRIRDGYTF.

This clonotype was seen at least ten times. The chain combines TRBV6-4 with TRBJ2-7, with TRBD1 as a possible D gene (5 bases). V was cut by 8 bases and J by 4 bases, with 12 bases left in between. The length of the CDR3 is 12 residues. Germline loops: CDR1 MRHNA, CDR2 SNTAGT. CDR3 in amino acids: CASGHHSYEQYF. The CDR3 region has the DNA TGTGCCAGCGGACACCATAGTTACGAGCAGTACTTC.

This clonotype has a count of ten or more. The V call is TRBV12-3 or TRBV12-4, the J call TRBJ2-5; possible D gene TRBD2, 6 bases. V dropped 1 base and J dropped 4 bases, with 16 bases sitting between them. CDR3 length: 16 residues. Here the CDR3 reads CASSLDPSAAGETQYF. The DNA for the CDR3 is TGTGCCAGCAGTTTAGATCCTAGCGCGGCGGGAGAGACCCAGTACTTC.

The V and J genes are TRBV18 and TRBJ1-2; D gene ambiguous. The CDR3 is made up of 14 amino acids. V gave up 2 bases and J gave up 4 bases, with 11 bases separating them. The germline CDR1 and CDR2 sequences are KGHSH and LQKENI. The CDR3 DNA is TGTGCCAGCTCACCAGCGGACGGCACCTATGGCTACACCTTC. It translates to CASSPADGTYGYTF.

This rearrangement joins TRBV2 to TRBJ2-7; TRBD2 agrees at 12 bases. The CDR3 is 13 amino acids. J lost 4 bases, V lost 9 bases, and 4 bases had no gene match. Looked up from germline, CDR1 is SNHLY and CDR2 is FYNNEI. DNA of the CDR3: TGTGCCAGAAGACTAGCGGGGGAGTACGAGCAGTACTTC. Amino acids: CARRLAGEYEQYF.

This clonotype has at least ten counts. The chain carries TRBV19 and TRBJ2-2; D is perhaps TRBD1 or TRBD2 (7 bases each). The ends were cut back, 4 bases at V and 5 bases at J, with 14 bases in the middle. This CDR3 contains 15 residues. Germline values: CDR1 LNHDA, CDR2 SQIVND (reference sequence). The CDR3 region has the DNA TGTGCCAGTAGTAGGGACAGCGGGACTACCGGGGAGCTGTTTTTT. Translating it yields CASSRDSGTTGELFF.

This clonotype was counted many times. The J gene is TRBJ2-2, the V gene TRBV6-1; possibly TRBD1 for D (6 bases). This CDR3 is 14 amino acids long. In germline, CDR1 is MNHNS, CDR2 SASEGT. V lost 2 bases to trimming and J lost 5 bases, with 9 bases between them. The CDR3 is CASSEQQGTGELFF. CDR3 DNA: TGTGCCAGCAGTGAACAGCAGGGGACCGGGGAGCTGTTTTTT.

This clonotype was counted many times. The V gene is TRBV28, the J gene TRBJ1-1; TRBD1 matches at 12 bases. The CDR3 is 14 amino acids. J gave up 11 bases and V 3 bases, and 7 bases lay outside the gene matches. Per germline, CDR1 MDHEN and CDR2 SYDVKM. The CDR3 loop reads CASSFEGGTGGAFF. The CDR3 coding sequence is TGTGCCAGCAGTTTTGAGGGCGGGACAGGGGGCGCTTTCTTT.

This clonotype was seen repeatedly, ten times or more. J is TRBJ1-3 and V is TRBV20-1, with 11 bases aligning to TRBD1. V lost 6 bases, J lost 5 bases, and 3 bases stayed unmatched. The CDR3 has 13 amino acids. Germline V lookup: CDR1 DFQATT, CDR2 SNEGSKA (reference sequence). CDR3 residues: CSAGTGGRNTIYF. CDR3 DNA: TGCAGTGCCGGGACAGGGGGTCGAAACACCATATATTTT.

This clonotype was counted many times. The chain has TRBV6-5 and TRBJ2-5, with TRBD2 matching 8 bases. CDR1 MNHEY and CDR2 SVGAGI come from the germline V gene. This CDR3 contains 14 residues. V trimming: 2 bases; J trimming: 5 bases; junction bases outside the gene matches: 4. CDR3 sequence reads: CASSYPGGRETQYF. The CDR3 nucleotides are TGTGCCAGCAGTTACCCGGGAGGGCGGGAGACCCAGTACTTC.

A remark on this clonotype: A much larger clone differs from this one at a single base, so this may be a read error. J is TRBJ1-1 and V is TRBV20-1; no definite D call. This CDR3 has 15 amino acids. CDR1 and CDR2 from the germline V gene are DFQATT and SNEGSKA (reference sequence). The CDR3 spells CSASGTVTINTGAFF. The CDR3 nucleotides read TGCAGTGCCAGTGGCACGGTAACGATCAACACTGGAGCTTTCTTT.

The rearrangement links TRBV4-2 to TRBJ1-2; no clear D gene. There are 15 residues in the CDR3. Deletions cut 0 bases from V and 2 bases from J, with 10 bases between. Looked up from germline, CDR1 is LGHNA and CDR2 is YNFKEQ. CDR3 protein: CASSQEPSGNYGYTF. The CDR3 DNA sequence: TGTGCCAGCAGCCAAGAACCTTCAGGCAACTATGGCTACACCTTC.

The chain is built from TRBV25-1 and TRBJ2-7; D gene unclear. The germline V gene has CDR1 MGHDK and CDR2 SYGVNS. The CDR3 runs 19 residues. The V end was cut by 5 bases, the J end by 3 bases, with 29 bases between. In nucleotides, the CDR3 is TGTGCCAGCAGTATGGGCGCCAGCAGCCCTACCAACTCGGGCTACGAGCAGTACTTC. Its protein product is CASSMGASSPTNSGYEQYF.

This chain uses TRBV6-5 with TRBJ2-7; 8 bases line up with TRBD1. CDR3 length: 14 residues. V trimming: 2 bases; J trimming: 3 bases; junction bases outside the gene matches: 3. Germline CDR1 reads MNHEY; CDR2 reads SVGAGI. The CDR3 nucleotides are TGTGCCAGCAGTTACGGGACAGGCGACTACGAGCAGTACTTC. Translating gives CASSYGTGDYEQYF.

This clonotype has a handful of counts. This chain connects TRBV4-2 to TRBJ1-6; D call uncertain. Germline V gene sequence: CDR1 LGHNA, CDR2 YNFKEQ. Deletions cut 1 base from V and 8 bases from J, with 15 bases between. The CDR3 loop spans 16 amino acids. CDR3 nucleotides: TGTGCCAGCAGCCAAGCTGCGCTCGGTATTGATTCACCCCTCCACTTT. Translating gives CASSQAALGIDSPLHF.

The table lists this clonotype with a few counts. The gene calls are TRBV7-3 and TRBJ2-2; tentative D call: TRBD2 (6 bases). This CDR3 region has 13 residues. The V end was cut by 9 bases, the J end by 5 bases, with 13 bases between. The germline gives CDR1 SGHTA, CDR2 FQGTGA. CDR3 amino acids: CASEGEVTGELFF. The DNA of the CDR3 is TGTGCCAGTGAAGGGGAGGTGACCGGGGAGCTGTTTTTT.

This clonotype was seen ten or more times. This sequence joins TRBV20-1 and TRBJ2-7; D is possibly TRBD1 or TRBD2 (6 bases each). Trimming removed 3 bases from V and 3 bases from J, with 15 bases in between. The CDR3 contains 14 residues. Germline values: CDR1 DFQATT, CDR2 SNEGSKA (reference sequence). CDR3 loop: CSARVGGDYYEQYF. The CDR3 nucleotides are TGCAGTGCTAGGGTCGGGGGCGACTACTACGAGCAGTACTTC.

This clonotype was detected many times. This sequence joins TRBV10-3 and TRBJ1-5, with 8 bases identical to TRBD1. CDR1 ENHRY and CDR2 SYGVKD come from the germline V gene. The CDR3 covers 18 residues. Unmatched junction bases numbered 11, after V lost 2 bases and J lost 2 bases. DNA of the CDR3: TGTGCCATCAGTGAGCCCCGGACAGGGATGGTTGGCAATCAGCCCCAGCATTTT. This gives the protein CAISEPRTGMVGNQPQHF.

This clonotype has a count of ten or more. The CDR3 bases are TGCGCCAGCAGTGAGAGACAGGAAATTTACGAGCAGTACTTC. It yields the protein CASSERQEIYEQYF. The gene calls are TRBV10-2 and TRBJ2-7; TRBD1 might be the D (6 bases). Trimming shortened V by 2 bases and J by 4 bases, and 12 bases separated the two germline ends. CDR3 length: 14 residues. The germline V gene has CDR1 WSHSY and CDR2 SAAADI.

This clonotype was observed many times. Relative to the germline gene, one junction end is altered; a read error may explain this. The chain couples TRBV29-1 to TRBJ2-4, with D possibly matching TRBD1 (7 bases). The CDR3 is 15 amino acids. CDR1 is SQVTM, CDR2 ANQGSEA, per germline. This CDR3 reads CSVEGGGRAKNIQYF. The CDR3 region has the DNA TGCAGCGTCGAAGGAGGGGGCCGAGCCAAAAACATTCAGTACTTC.